This T cell receptor beta chain was observed in a study of cytomegalovirus exposure and HLA in healthy donors. Whole-study results and caveats: Researchers reported that a few CMV-associated chains were confirmed in vitro as CMV antigen-specific.

About this clone: Its specificity is not known.

Primers included in the PCR were 60 Vbeta and 13 Jbeta primers. Some clones are missing from TCRdb's copy, which holds only in-frame ones; the method was immunoSEQ multiplex PCR. Counted here are around 90,000 clones, about 85% occurring once; the ten biggest clones make up 6.5% to 9%. This CDR3 has 14 residues. V lost 5 bases, J lost 5 bases, and 9 bases stayed unmatched. Germline V gene data show CDR1 as SGHNT and CDR2 as YYREEE (reference sequence). This TCR came from a man between 40 and 49 years old in good health and CMV-seropositive. The sequencing input was PBMCs. The V call is TRBV5-4, the J call TRBJ2-7, with 8 positions matching TRBD1. CDR3 amino acids: CASSHDRTGNEQYF. The CDR3 DNA follows: TGTGCCAGCAGTCACGACAGGACAGGGAACGAGCAGTACTTC.